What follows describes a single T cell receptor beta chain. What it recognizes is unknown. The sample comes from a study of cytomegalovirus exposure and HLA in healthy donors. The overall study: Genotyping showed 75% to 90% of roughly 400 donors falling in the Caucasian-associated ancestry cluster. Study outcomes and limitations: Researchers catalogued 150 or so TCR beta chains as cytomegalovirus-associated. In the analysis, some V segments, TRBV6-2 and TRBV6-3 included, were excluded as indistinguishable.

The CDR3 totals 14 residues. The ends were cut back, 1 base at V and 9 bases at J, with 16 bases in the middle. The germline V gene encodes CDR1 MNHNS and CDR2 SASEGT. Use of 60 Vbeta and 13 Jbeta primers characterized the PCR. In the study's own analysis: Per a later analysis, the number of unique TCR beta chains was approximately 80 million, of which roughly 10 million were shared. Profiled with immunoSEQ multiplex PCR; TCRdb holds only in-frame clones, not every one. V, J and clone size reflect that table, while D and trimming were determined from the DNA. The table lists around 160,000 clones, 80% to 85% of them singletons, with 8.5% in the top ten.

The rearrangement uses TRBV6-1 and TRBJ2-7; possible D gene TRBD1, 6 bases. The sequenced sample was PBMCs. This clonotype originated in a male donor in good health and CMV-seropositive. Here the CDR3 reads CASSEVRRGGGQYF. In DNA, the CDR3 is TGTGCCAGCAGTGAAGTCAGGCGAGGGGGTGGGCAGTACTTC.